This T cell receptor (beta chain) was documented in a study of blood T cell repertoires in COVID-19. In the study overall: Acute and convalescent COVID-19 samples came from the United States, Italy and Spain. T cells, B-cell-depleted T cells, or PBMCs supplied cDNA or gDNA.

This clone was counted a few times. Per the study methods: Amplification of reference gene primers provided the estimated nucleated cell counts. Method: immunoSEQ multiplex PCR; TCRdb's copy keeps in-frame clones and lacks some. That table is the source of V, J and clone size, and D and trimming were worked out from the DNA. Here the sample spans about 130,000 clones, over 80% being singletons. CDR1 LGHDT and CDR2 YNNKEL come from the germline V gene (reference sequence). V lost 2 bases, J lost 1 base, and 17 bases lay in between. The length of the CDR3 is 17 residues. V is TRBV3-1 (or the pseudogene TRBV3-2) and J is TRBJ1-2; D unresolved. This sequence was found in a man in his forties with active or convalescent COVID-19. Input material: peripheral blood. CDR3 region: CASSQFMGTVLNYGYTF. In DNA form, the CDR3 reads TGTGCCAGCAGCCAATTCATGGGTACAGTTCTTAACTATGGCTACACCTTC.